The 26 T cell receptor beta chains presented below share a single source sample, sequenced in a study of blood T cell repertoires in COVID-19. Assay: immunoSEQ multiplex PCR; the TCRdb copy retains only in-frame clones and omits some. The table lists 150,000 to 200,000 clones, about 88% of them singletons. Material: peripheral blood. Receptors were obtained from a woman aged 80 or older in a cohort sampled during active or convalescent COVID-19.

The chain links TRBV19 to TRBJ1-3; D is unclear. CDR3 length: 15 amino acids. Trimming took off 7 bases at V and 0 bases at J, with 13 bases between the two ends. The germline gives CDR1 LNHDA, CDR2 SQIVND (reference sequence). This CDR3 reads CASTEAASSGNTIYF. Here the CDR3 DNA reads TGTGCCAGTACGGAGGCCGCGAGCTCTGGAAACACCATATATTTT.

This chain links TRBV10-1 with TRBJ1-5; no clear D. V was trimmed by 6 bases and J by 7 bases, leaving 13 bases between them. The CDR3 has 13 amino acids. The germline gives CDR1 WNHNN, CDR2 SYGVQD (reference sequence). The CDR3 loop reads CASSLDRPQPQHF. CDR3 nucleotide sequence: TGCGCCAGCAGCCTAGACCGCCCCCAGCCCCAGCATTTT.

V and J are TRBV6-1 and TRBJ2-7, with D perhaps matching TRBD2 (6 bases). V lost 1 base, J lost 3 bases, and 10 bases lay in between. The CDR3 extends over 14 amino acids. Looked up from germline, CDR1 is MNHNS and CDR2 is SASEGT. CDR3 nucleotides: TGTGCCAGCAGTGAAGTGAGGGGAGGCTACGAGCAGTACTTC. Protein: CASSEVRGGYEQYF.

V is TRBV24-1 and J is TRBJ1-6; 10 bases fit TRBD1. This CDR3 has 15 residues. Per germline, CDR1 KGHDR and CDR2 SFDVKD. V dropped 2 bases and J dropped 7; count of bases not matched to a gene: 1. This chain's CDR3 is CATSDSGQGNSPLHF. Written as DNA, the CDR3 is TGTGCCACCAGTGATTCGGGACAGGGGAATTCACCCCTCCACTTT.

The gene calls are TRBV6-5 and TRBJ1-3; possibly TRBD1 for D (6 bases). Germline V CDR1 and CDR2: MNHEY, SVGAGI. With 7 bases removed from V and 2 bases from J, the gap between germline ends came to 12 bases. The CDR3 is 14 residues long. CDR3 DNA: TGTGCCAGCAAAAAAGGGGGAGCTGGAAACACCATATATTTT. This translates into CASKKGGAGNTIYF.

A single count supports this clone. The rearrangement links TRBV6-5 to TRBJ1-5; possibly TRBD1 for D (5 bases). Germline CDR1 reads MNHEY; CDR2 reads SVGAGI. Trimming shortened V by 6 bases and J by 0 bases, and 9 bases separated the two germline ends. The CDR3 is 14 residues long. Here the CDR3 DNA reads TGTGCCAGCAGAGGGGATACTAGCAATCAGCCCCAGCATTTT. This translates into CASRGDTSNQPQHF.

The chain has TRBV9 and TRBJ2-7; D gene uncertain. The germline V and J ends were trimmed by 0 bases and 0 bases, with 7 bases remaining between them. Per germline, CDR1 SGDLS and CDR2 YYNGEE. The CDR3 sequence is 14 residues long. The CDR3 coding sequence is TGTGCCAGCAGCGTAGAAGTGAGCTCCTACGAGCAGTACTTC. Its protein is CASSVEVSSYEQYF.

Details on this clone: The germline gene is not matched at one end of the junction; a read error may be the cause. The J gene is TRBJ1-1, the V gene TRBV5-8; D call uncertain. The CDR3 runs 14 residues. Germline CDR1 SGHTS, CDR2 YDEGEE. For the CDR3, the DNA is TGTGCCAGCAGCTTGTTTAGTATCGGGCCTCAACGGGATTTT. Translation: CASSLFSIGPQRDF.

The V call is TRBV5-1, the J call TRBJ2-3; TRBD2 might be the D (5 bases). The CDR3 contains 16 residues. The V gene lost 4 bases and the J gene lost 0 bases, with 15 bases spanning the gap. Germline V CDR1 and CDR2: SGHRS, YFSETQ. The CDR3 spells CASSLSYGISTDTQYF. The CDR3 region has the DNA TGCGCCAGCAGCCTCTCGTACGGGATAAGCACAGATACGCAGTATTTT.

The chain employs TRBV5-6 and TRBJ1-6, with D possibly being TRBD1 (6 bases). This CDR3 contains 14 residues. Germline loops: CDR1 SGHDT, CDR2 YYEEEE. Trimming took off 3 bases at V and 8 bases at J, with 12 bases between the two ends. The CDR3 DNA reads as TGTGCCAGCAGCTACCAGGGGATCGATTCACCCCTCCACTTT. Its translation: CASSYQGIDSPLHF.

The V gene is TRBV6-5, the J gene TRBJ2-1, with 12 nucleotides matching TRBD1. The CDR3 runs 14 residues. From germline, CDR1 is MNHEY and CDR2 SVGAGI. J gave up 7 bases and V 6 bases, and 4 bases lay outside the gene matches. The CDR3 nucleotides read TGTGCCAGCAGGGGGACAGGGGGCAAAAATGAGCAGTTCTTC. Translation gives CASRGTGGKNEQFF.

The V gene is TRBV3-1 (or the pseudogene TRBV3-2), the J gene TRBJ2-1; 7 bases line up with TRBD2. Unmatched junction bases numbered 11, after V lost 0 bases and J lost 12 bases. CDR1 LGHDT and CDR2 YNNKEL come from the germline V gene (reference sequence). The CDR3 is 15 residues long. The CDR3 reads CASSQDRAGVSRQFF. The CDR3, as DNA: TGTGCCAGCAGCCAAGATAGGGCGGGAGTCTCTCGGCAGTTCTTC.

V usage is TRBV6-5 and J usage is TRBJ2-1; a weak D match, TRBD2 (6 bases). The CDR3 is 15 residues long. Trimming took 6 bases from V and 0 from J, leaving 12 bases between them. Per the germline V gene, CDR1 is MNHEY and CDR2 is SVGAGI. The CDR3 protein is CASRGGAASYNEQFF. CDR3 bases: TGTGCCAGCAGGGGGGGAGCGGCCTCCTACAATGAGCAGTTCTTC.

This sequence joins TRBV6-4 and TRBJ2-1; 11 positions match TRBD2. The CDR3 loop spans 20 amino acids. V shed 6 bases, J shed 4 bases, and the junction held 20 bases outside the gene matches. CDR1 and CDR2 (germline): MRHNA, SNTAGT. The CDR3 DNA reads as TGTGCCAGCAGAAGAAACTTTAGCGGGAGGGTTGGATCCATATACAATGAGCAGTTCTTC. It codes for CASRRNFSGRVGSIYNEQFF.

V usage is TRBV27 and J usage is TRBJ2-6, with TRBD2 matching over 8 bases. Losses at the gene ends were 6 bases for V and 2 bases for J; bases not matched to a gene: 3. The CDR3 is 15 amino acids. The germline V gene encodes CDR1 MNHEY and CDR2 SMNVEV (reference sequence). The CDR3 protein is CASRDGGAGANVLTF. The CDR3 bases are TGTGCCAGCAGGGACGGGGGGGCTGGGGCCAACGTCCTGACTTTC.

The rearrangement links TRBV7-2 to TRBJ1-5, with D possibly TRBD1 on 6 matching bases. V lost 11 bases to trimming and J lost 2 bases, with 19 bases between them. This CDR3 spans 15 amino acids. Germline V gene sequence: CDR1 SGHTA, CDR2 FQGNSA. The chain's CDR3 is CAAAEGGVGNQPQHF. As DNA, the CDR3 is TGTGCCGCCGCGGAAGGGGGGGTCGGCAATCAGCCCCAGCATTTT.

The chain employs TRBV6-6 and TRBJ2-7; perhaps TRBD1 as D (6 bases). V was clipped by 2 bases and J by 12 bases, with 11 bases between them. The CDR3 is 11 amino acids. Germline CDR1 MNHNY, CDR2 SVGAGI (reference sequence). CDR3 in amino acids: CASSYRDNRYF. CDR3 sequence (DNA): TGTGCCAGCAGTTACCGGGACAACCGGTACTTC.

The rearrangement uses TRBV6-2 or TRBV6-3 and TRBJ2-7; the D is unclear. Between the trimmed V and J ends, which lost 2 bases and 0 bases, there was a span of 11 bases. CDR1 and CDR2 (germline): MNHEY, SVGEGT. CDR3 length: 15 amino acids. CDR3 nucleotides: TGTGCCAGCAGTTACGAGGCTTGGAGCTCCTACGAGCAGTACTTC. Translating gives CASSYEAWSSYEQYF.

The chain combines TRBV7-2 with TRBJ2-3; 7 bases are a match to TRBD1. The trim removed 5 bases at V and 1 base at J, leaving 3 bases unmatched. Germline assignment: CDR1 SGHTA and CDR2 FQGNSA. CDR3 size: 14 residues. The CDR3 loop reads CASSTTGGTDTQYF. In DNA, the CDR3 is TGTGCCAGCAGCACCACAGGGGGCACAGATACGCAGTATTTT.

The chain uses TRBV9 and TRBJ1-3, with D perhaps TRBD1 (6 bases). The CDR3 covers 15 residues. In germline, CDR1 is SGDLS, CDR2 YYNGEE. V lost 3 bases and J lost 2, with 12 bases in between. The CDR3 DNA reads as TGTGCCAGCAGCGGGGATGGGACAACTGGAAACACCATATATTTT. Its translation is CASSGDGTTGNTIYF.

This chain links TRBV7-2 with TRBJ2-5; 9 bases are a match to TRBD1. The germline gives CDR1 SGHTA, CDR2 FQGNSA. The CDR3 contains 14 residues. Trimming cost V 5 bases and J 5 bases; bases outside gene matches: 6. Written as DNA, the CDR3 is TGTGCCAGCAGCGTCCCGGACAGGGGCGAGACCCAGTACTTC. Its protein is CASSVPDRGETQYF.

The gene calls are TRBV25-1 and TRBJ1-4; 7 bases fit TRBD1. V lost 3 bases and J lost 7; bases outside the gene matches: 8. This CDR3 contains 15 residues. Per the germline V gene, CDR1 is MGHDK and CDR2 is SYGVNS. CDR3 DNA: TGTGCCAGCAGTGAGTCCCTGACAGGGACTGAAAAACTGTTTTTT. It is translated as CASSESLTGTEKLFF.

V and J are TRBV6-1 and TRBJ1-2, with D unclear. Trimming cost V 0 bases and J 8 bases, with 13 bases left between them. The CDR3 is made up of 14 amino acids. CDR1 is MNHNS and CDR2 is SASEGT in the germline V gene. The CDR3 DNA reads TGTGCCAGCAGTGAAGCGTCTTGGGGAGAAGGCTACACCTTC. Translation: CASSEASWGEGYTF.

The table lists this clone with a few counts. The genes are TRBV5-1 and TRBJ1-2; D not resolved. The V gene lost 4 bases and the J gene lost 0 bases, with 7 bases spanning the gap. The CDR3 is 13 residues long. Germline lookup yields CDR1 SGHRS and CDR2 YFSETQ. DNA of the CDR3: TGCGCCAGCAGCCTCAGGTCTAACTATGGCTACACCTTC. This sequence encodes CASSLRSNYGYTF.

V is TRBV27 and J is TRBJ2-1, with TRBD2 matching 10 bases. The V gene's germline CDR1 is MNHEY and CDR2 SMNVEV (reference sequence). After removal of 5 bases from V and 10 bases from J, the junction contained 8 bases not matched to a gene. The CDR3 extends over 14 amino acids. The CDR3: CASSRGAGGREQFF. The CDR3 DNA sequence: TGTGCCAGCAGTCGTGGAGCGGGAGGGAGAGAGCAGTTCTTC.

V and J are TRBV5-6 and TRBJ2-6; 9 bases are shared with TRBD1. The junction had 5 bases not matched to a gene; V was cut back by 2 bases and J by 2 bases. CDR1 and CDR2 from the germline V gene are SGHDT and YYEEEE. The CDR3 sequence is 17 residues long. The CDR3 DNA reads as TGTGCCAGCAGCTTCGGGACAGGGCTCCCTGGGGCCAACGTCCTGACTTTC. Amino acids: CASSFGTGLPGANVLTF.